The clone carrying this TCR beta chain appeared a few times. Its antigen is currently unknown. The PCR employed 60 Vbeta primers together with 13 Jbeta primers. Libraries were prepared by immunoSEQ multiplex PCR; TCRdb keeps only in-frame clonotypes and omits some of them. The data contain approximately 100,000 clones, 60% to 85% of them seen just once; the ten biggest clones take up over 15%. This sample was taken from a study of cytomegalovirus exposure and HLA in healthy donors. Regarding the study as a whole: Altogether, 160 or so TCR beta chains were recorded as cytomegalovirus-associated. A link between a missense DCLRE1C variant and TCR beta V- and J-gene trimming emerged from a later analysis. With high specificity and sensitivity, the classifier reportedly diagnosed cytomegalovirus status.

The length of the CDR3 is 15 residues. From germline, CDR1 is LNHDA and CDR2 SQIVND (reference sequence). V lost 5 bases and J lost 5; bases outside the gene matches: 11. The chain is built from TRBV19 and TRBJ1-1, with 7 positions matching TRBD1. Sequenced: PBMCs. The sequence came from a man in his sixties in good health and CMV-seropositive. CDR3 in DNA: TGTGCCAGTAGTTTAACAGGGGCCGCTGGGACTGAAGCTTTCTTT. Amino acid sequence: CASSLTGAAGTEAFF. Using reference TRBV19 and TRBJ1-1 for the parts outside the CDR3, the full variable domain is DGGITQSPKYLFRKEGQNVTLSCEQNLNHDAMYWYRQDPGQGLRLIYYSQIVNDFQKGDIAEGYSVSREKKESFPLTVTSAQKNPTAFYLCASSLTGAAGTEAFFGQGTRLTVV.